The next 9 T cell receptor beta chains were all read from a single sample in a study of cytomegalovirus exposure and HLA in healthy donors. The PCR had 60 Vbeta and 13 Jbeta primers. Some clones are missing from TCRdb's copy, which holds only in-frame ones; the method was immunoSEQ multiplex PCR. The profile shows about 90,000 clones, 65% to 80% of them singletons. Sequencing was carried out using PBMCs. The origin of the receptors is a woman under 30 in good health and CMV-seropositive.

The chain employs TRBV5-4 and TRBJ2-2; D not certain. The V gene lost 0 bases and the J gene lost 5 bases, with 8 bases spanning the gap. The CDR3 extends over 14 amino acids. Looked up from germline, CDR1 is SGHNT and CDR2 is YYREEE (reference sequence). DNA for the CDR3: TGTGCCAGCAGCTTGGCCGCCCTAACCGGGGAGCTGTTTTTT. Translated: CASSLAALTGELFF. Using reference TRBV5-4 and TRBJ2-2 for the parts outside the CDR3, the full variable domain is ETGVTQSPTHLIKTRGQQVTLRCSSQSGHNTVSWYQQALGQGPQFIFQYYREEENGRGNFPPRFSGLQFPNYSSELNVNALELDDSALYLCASSLAALTGELFFGEGSRLTVL.

This sequence joins TRBV11-2 and TRBJ1-5, with 7 bases identical to TRBD1. The germline V gene encodes CDR1 SGHAT and CDR2 FQNNGV. V gave up 3 bases and J gave up 2 bases; unmatched junction bases: 4. CDR3 length: 15 amino acids. The CDR3 DNA sequence: TGTGCCAGCAGCTTGGCCGGGACAGGCAATCAGCCCCAGCATTTT. Translation: CASSLAGTGNQPQHF. The full variable domain, its missing parts supplied by reference TRBV11-2 and TRBJ1-5, is EAGVAQSPRYKIIEKRQSVAFWCNPISGHATLYWYQQILGQGPKLLIQFQNNGVVDDSQLPKDRFSAERLKGVDSTLKIQPAKLEDSAVYLCASSLAGTGNQPQHFGDGTRLSIL.

DNA for the CDR3: TGCGCCAGCAGCCAAGTGGCAGGATCCGGCGCTGGAAACACCATATATTTT. Protein sequence: CASSQVAGSGAGNTIYF. The V and J genes are TRBV4-3 and TRBJ1-3, with D unresolved. Germline CDR1 reads LGHNA; CDR2 reads YSLEER. V lost 1 base to trimming and J lost 2 bases, with 15 bases between them. The CDR3 has 17 amino acids.

The rearrangement joins TRBV2 to TRBJ2-3, with no clear D. This CDR3 contains 14 residues. Germline V gene data show CDR1 as SNHLY and CDR2 as FYNNEI. V was trimmed by 8 bases and J by 0 bases, leaving 12 bases between them. The CDR3 loop reads CASGITASTDTQYF. DNA for the CDR3: TGTGCCAGCGGTATAACAGCTAGCACAGATACGCAGTATTTT.

The CDR3 loop is CASSPRTVFSGNTIYF. The CDR3, as DNA: TGCGCCAGCAGCCCTAGGACAGTCTTCTCTGGAAACACCATATATTTT. The J gene is TRBJ1-3, the V gene TRBV4-3; the D gene is possibly TRBD1 (6 bases). Trimming stripped 4 bases from V and 0 bases from J, with 13 bases between. The CDR3 sequence is 16 residues long. Germline lookup yields CDR1 LGHNA and CDR2 YSLEER.

This clone was recorded once. This chain links TRBV19 with TRBJ1-1, with TRBD1 as a possible D gene (5 bases). The CDR3 runs to 15 residues. Trimming removed 7 bases at V and 1 base at J, with 16 bases between. Per the germline V gene, CDR1 is LNHDA and CDR2 is SQIVND (reference sequence). In DNA, the CDR3 is TGTGCCAGTATCAGATGGCAGGGCCGGAACACTGAAGCTTTCTTT. This gives the protein CASIRWQGRNTEAFF. The full variable domain, with the rest looked up from reference TRBV19 and TRBJ1-1, is DGGITQSPKYLFRKEGQNVTLSCEQNLNHDAMYWYRQDPGQGLRLIYYSQIVNDFQKGDIAEGYSVSREKKESFPLTVTSAQKNPTAFYLCASIRWQGRNTEAFFGQGTRLTVV.

Concerning this clone: One end of the junction does not line up with germline, which may come from a read error. The chain combines TRBV10-3 with TRBJ2-1, with D possibly being TRBD2 (5 bases). The germline V gene has CDR1 ENHRY and CDR2 SYGVKD. The CDR3 is 12 residues long. The CDR3 DNA reads TGTGCCAGCAGTCTTCTAGCTAGTGAGCAGTTCTTC. This sequence encodes CASSLLASEQFF.

The chain links TRBV10-3 to TRBJ2-1; 11 bases are a match to TRBD2. Germline V lookup: CDR1 ENHRY, CDR2 SYGVKD. After removal of 0 bases from V and 7 bases from J, the junction contained 5 bases not matched to a gene. The CDR3 is 16 residues long. DNA of the CDR3: TGTGCCATCAGTGAGTCGCCAAGACTAGCGGGGAATGAGCAGTTCTTC. Its translation: CAISESPRLAGNEQFF.

V usage is TRBV4-3 and J usage is TRBJ2-6, with TRBD1 matching 7 bases. CDR1 and CDR2 from the germline V gene are LGHNA and YSLEER. There are 16 residues in the CDR3. V trimming: 1 base; J trimming: 2 bases; junction bases outside the gene matches: 2. CDR3 in DNA: TGCGCCAGCAGCCAAGGACAGGGTACTGGGGCCAACGTCCTGACTTTC. It yields the protein CASSQGQGTGANVLTF.